Sequencing of this TCR beta chain was carried out in a study of CD8+ T cells in alopecia areata. Study details: It was oral tofacitinib, at 5 to 10 mg twice daily, that treated patients received.

Details on this clone: Its antigen is not identified.

The CDR3 sequence is 14 residues long. With 0 bases removed from V and 2 bases from J, the gap between germline ends came to 8 bases. Per germline, CDR1 MNHNY and CDR2 SVGAGI (reference sequence). It was cDNA, reverse transcribed from extracted RNA, that served as the sequencing template. Libraries were prepared by immunoSEQ multiplex PCR; TCRdb keeps only in-frame clonotypes and omits some of them. This sample has roughly 220,000 clones; roughly two fifths occur once, and the top ten carry 0.45% to 0.55%. General study points: Clonality in lesional scalp, especially alopecia totalis/universalis, exceeded that of normal scalp.

The treatment denotes: oral pan-JAK inhibitor, 5-10 mg twice daily. The V and J genes are TRBV6-6 and TRBJ2-7; the D gene is possibly TRBD2 (5 bases). This clonotype was sampled from a human donor with alopecia areata. The sample was CD4+ T cells sorted from blood, taken around week 31, from a patient treated with tofacitinib. The DNA of the CDR3 is TGTGCCAGCAGTTACTCTGGAGGACCCTACGAGCAGTACTTC. Protein product: CASSYSGGPYEQYF.